The rows below give T cell receptor beta chains drawn from one sample of a study of early T cells in non-severe SARS-CoV-2 infection. A single record per CDR3 protein comes from TCRdb applying MiXCR to the 5' RACE reads. The sample yields roughly 52,000 distinct CDR3 sequences, around 6.5% seen once. Sequences were derived from whole blood, sampled at baseline. These receptors originate from an adult who was a healthcare worker with PCR-confirmed SARS-CoV-2 infection or an uninfected control (not recorded which). Both conserved end residues are part of each CDR3. D genes are given only for firm matches. Not all rows give a size; the values are once, few, many and, for expanded clones, a class.

d_gene	abundance	v_gene	j_gene	CDR3nt	CDR3aa
-	few	TRBV27	TRBJ1-4	TGTGCCAGCAGGTTGGGGGGGGTAGTTGGCGAAAAACTGTTTTTT	CASRLGGVVGEKLFF
-	many	TRBV6-4	TRBJ2-2	TGTGCCAGCAGTGCAGGGTCGAACACCGGGGAGCTGTTTTTT	CASSAGSNTGELFF
-	-	TRBV15	TRBJ1-1	TGTGCCACCAGCAGTGGGTTGAACACTGAAGCTTTCTTT	CATSSGLNTEAFF
-	-	TRBV27	TRBJ2-1	TGTGCCAGCAGTCCTATTCGTCTGAGCCCGAGCTCCTACAATGAGCAGTTCTTC	CASSPIRLSPSSYNEQFF
TRBD1	many	TRBV7-9	TRBJ2-7	TGTGCCAGCACCTTGGGAAACAGGGGCGCCTACGAGCAGTACTTC	CASTLGNRGAYEQYF
-	many	TRBV6-6	TRBJ1-1	TGTGCCAGCAGAGACCCCGAATGGGGAAACACTGAAGCTTTCTTT	CASRDPEWGNTEAFF
TRBD1	many	TRBV20-1	TRBJ2-1	TGCAGTGCCGACAGGGGGGGATACAATGAGCAGTTCTTC	CSADRGGYNEQFF
-	few	TRBV7-8	TRBJ2-3	TGTGCCAGCAGCTTCGACGGCTCCACAGATACGCAGTATTTT	CASSFDGSTDTQYF
TRBD1	few	TRBV5-1	TRBJ1-2	TGCGCCAGCAGCTTGAGTTCGACAGGGGTGGGCTATGGCTACACCTTC	CASSLSSTGVGYGYTF
TRBD2	-	TRBV7-2	TRBJ2-5	TGTGCCAGCAGCCCCGCCGAGCGGGGGGCTCCCCGGGAGACCCAGTACTTC	CASSPAERGAPRETQYF
TRBD1	many	TRBV7-2	TRBJ1-3	TGTGCCAGCAGCTTAGGTTCAGGGGGATTAAGCTCTGGAAACACCATATATTTT	CASSLGSGGLSSGNTIYF
-	many	TRBV12-3/TRBV12-4	TRBJ1-2	TGTGCCAGCAGTTCCCGGGGACTGCGATATGGCTACACCTTC	CASSSRGLRYGYTF
-	-	TRBV18	TRBJ1-1	TGTGCCAGCTCACCAGTCGGAACTAACACTGAAGCTTTCTTT	CASSPVGTNTEAFF
TRBD2	-	TRBV4-2	TRBJ2-3	TGTGCCAGCAGCCAAGTAACACTAGCGGGGGGCGAAGATACGCAGTATTTT	CASSQVTLAGGEDTQYF
-	many	TRBV11-2	TRBJ1-2	TGTGCCAGCAGCCCTGGCCCGGGCGTCGGCTATGGCTACACCTTC	CASSPGPGVGYGYTF
-	-	TRBV9	TRBJ1-2	TGTGCCAGCAGCGTATTGCCCGGCGACGACAGGATCTATGGCTACACCTTC	CASSVLPGDDRIYGYTF
-	many	TRBV7-8	TRBJ1-5	TGTGCCAGCAGCTTACGGAGGGGGGATATGCCCCAGCATTTT	CASSLRRGDMPQHF
-	many	TRBV15	TRBJ1-6	TGTGCCACCAGCAGAGCGCGGGCAGGGTCGGGGTCACCCCTCCACTTT	CATSRARAGSGSPLHF
-	many	TRBV27	TRBJ1-5	TGTGCCAGCAGTCTAGGGGGAGGGAGCAATCAGCCCCAGCATTTT	CASSLGGGSNQPQHF
-	many	TRBV15	TRBJ2-3	TGTGCCACCAGCAGAGATTCGAGGGGGGGCACCGATACGCAGTATTTT	CATSRDSRGGTDTQYF
-	many	TRBV20-1	TRBJ2-7	TGCAGTGCCCCTGCCCGGGCGGGCAGCTCCTACGAGCAGTACTTC	CSAPARAGSSYEQYF
-	-	TRBV20-1	TRBJ1-1	TGCAGTGCTAGAGTAGCAGGGAGATTTGAAGCTTTCTTT	CSARVAGRFEAFF
TRBD2	-	TRBV10-2	TRBJ2-2	TGCGCCAGCATTCCAGCGGGAGAGAACACCGGGGAGCTGTTTTTT	CASIPAGENTGELFF
-	many	TRBV20-1	TRBJ1-1	TGCAGTGCTAGAAGACAGGAGATTAACACTGAAGCTTTCTTT	CSARRQEINTEAFF
-	few	TRBV6-2/TRBV6-3	TRBJ1-6	TGTGCCAGCAGTTACCCCTATAATTCACCCCTCCACTTT	CASSYPYNSPLHF
-	many	TRBV18	TRBJ1-5	TGTGCCAGCTCACCTGGGGGGAATCAGCCCCAGCATTTT	CASSPGGNQPQHF
TRBD1	many	TRBV4-3	TRBJ1-1	TGCGCCAGCAGCCAACTGGGACAGTACACTGAAGCTTTCTTT	CASSQLGQYTEAFF
-	few	TRBV6-5	TRBJ2-3	TGTGCCAGCACAGATACGCAGTATTTT	CASTDTQYF
-	many	TRBV6-5	TRBJ2-7	TGTGCCAGCAGTTACCGGGGGCGCTCCTACGAGCAGTACTTC	CASSYRGRSYEQYF
-	-	TRBV11-2	TRBJ2-6	TGTGCCAGCAGCCATGGGGCCAACGTCCTGACTTTC	CASSHGANVLTF
-	many	TRBV12-3/TRBV12-4	TRBJ2-7	TGTGCCAGCAGTTTTCATTCCTACGAGCAGTACTTC	CASSFHSYEQYF
-	many	TRBV24-1	TRBJ2-3	TGTGCCACCAGTGACCCTAACTCCGGAGGCACAGATACGCAGTATTTT	CATSDPNSGGTDTQYF
-	few	TRBV12-3/TRBV12-4	TRBJ2-1	TGTGCCAGCGCCTCCCCCCCGAGCTCCTACAATGAGCAGTTCTTC	CASASPPSSYNEQFF
-	many	TRBV20-1	TRBJ1-6	TGCAGTGCTAGTGAAGGTGTCGGATCACCCCTCCACTTT	CSASEGVGSPLHF
TRBD1	few	TRBV10-3	TRBJ2-1	TGTGCCATCAGGCAGCAAGGGGGCCTTGAGCAGTTCTTC	CAIRQQGGLEQFF
-	medium-sized	TRBV7-6	TRBJ2-5	TGTGCCAGCAGCTTAGCCGTAGGGGAAGAGACCCAGTACTTC	CASSLAVGEETQYF
TRBD2	-	TRBV7-2	TRBJ2-7	TGTGCCAGCAGCTTAGTAGCTAGCGGGGGGGCCTCAATATACGAGCAGTACTTC	CASSLVASGGASIYEQYF
TRBD1	many	TRBV30	TRBJ1-5	TGTGCCTGGAACGACAGGGGGCCGGGGCCCCAGCATTTT	CAWNDRGPGPQHF